These 15 T cell receptor beta chains came from one sample sequenced in a study of cytotoxic CD8 clonotypes in ibrutinib-treated CLL (dated by TCRdb to 2020 to 2023). The sample's time point label, in plain terms: roughly 25 months on ibrutinib. The library was produced with the immunoSEQ multiplex PCR assay. Entries here come from immuneACCESS through TCRdb and include only in-frame sequences with V and J called. Some clones fail to appear in such tables; in the studies checked, an unresolved V gene covers under half of the shortfall, and the cause of the remainder is unknown. Within this sample are 150,000 or so clones, with approximately 85% of them counted one time only. The top ten clones comprise about 1.9% of the sample. Here the sequenced sample was PBMCs, taken after 24 months of ibrutinib treatment. The receptor set was obtained from a human donor with chronic lymphocytic leukemia.

The chain combines TRBV14 with TRBJ2-1; the D gene is possibly TRBD2 (5 bases). Trimming took 4 bases from V and 4 from J, leaving 17 bases between them. Germline V lookup: CDR1 SGHDN, CDR2 FVKESK. The CDR3 sequence is 16 residues long. The CDR3 spells CASSLLGGSLYNEQFF. CDR3 coding DNA: TGTGCCAGCAGCCTCCTCGGTGGGAGCCTGTACAATGAGCAGTTCTTC.

The chain combines TRBV5-4 with TRBJ2-2; 7 bases match TRBD1. J lost 7 bases, V lost 1 base, and 7 bases had no gene match. CDR1 SGHNT and CDR2 YYREEE come from the germline V gene (reference sequence). This CDR3 spans 15 amino acids. The CDR3 nucleotides are TGTGCCAGCAGCTTGCAGGGGGTGGATGGCGGGGAGCTGTTTTTT. Translated: CASSLQGVDGGELFF. Full variable domain (remainder filled in from reference TRBV5-4 and TRBJ2-2): ETGVTQSPTHLIKTRGQQVTLRCSSQSGHNTVSWYQQALGQGPQFIFQYYREEENGRGNFPPRFSGLQFPNYSSELNVNALELDDSALYLCASSLQGVDGGELFFGEGSRLTVL.

This rearrangement joins TRBV10-3 to TRBJ2-2; D possibly matches TRBD1 or TRBD2 (7 bases each). Germline CDR1 ENHRY, CDR2 SYGVKD. The CDR3 sequence is 21 residues long. V was clipped by 7 bases and J by 1 base, with 31 bases between them. CDR3 region: CAITRNDRATLSGMNTGELFF. Here the CDR3 DNA reads TGTGCCATCACTCGTAACGACAGGGCGACTTTGAGCGGGATGAACACCGGGGAGCTGTTTTTT.

This chain joins TRBV28 and TRBJ1-5; TRBD1 matches 8 bases. The CDR3 contains 20 residues. The V and J ends lost 4 bases and 0 bases, in that order; junction bases with no gene match: 17. The V gene's germline CDR1 is MDHEN and CDR2 SYDVKM. The CDR3 loop reads CASSWKRRTGNPYSNQPQHF. The DNA of the CDR3 is TGTGCCAGCAGTTGGAAGCGACGGACAGGGAACCCATATAGCAATCAGCCCCAGCATTTT.

The V gene is TRBV6-5, the J gene TRBJ1-3; D unclear. Trimming shortened V by 2 bases and J by 7 bases, and 12 bases separated the two germline ends. This CDR3 contains 14 residues. Germline CDR1 MNHEY, CDR2 SVGAGI. CDR3 residues: CASSYRERWNTIYF. CDR3 coding DNA: TGTGCCAGCAGTTACCGGGAGCGGTGGAACACCATATATTTT.

The V gene is TRBV9, the J gene TRBJ1-3; D is perhaps TRBD1 (6 bases). Trimming took 0 bases from V and 2 from J, leaving 9 bases between them. The germline V gene has CDR1 SGDLS and CDR2 YYNGEE. This CDR3 is built from 15 residues. CDR3 sequence reads: CASSVDPGAGNTIYF. CDR3 DNA: TGTGCCAGCAGCGTAGATCCAGGGGCTGGAAACACCATATATTTT.

The chain carries TRBV11-2 and TRBJ1-6; 7 positions match TRBD1. This CDR3 comprises 13 residues. V shed 8 bases and J 9 bases; nucleotides not matched to a gene: 7. The germline CDR1 and CDR2 sequences are SGHAT and FQNNGV. The chain's CDR3 is CASEPAGGSPLHF. The CDR3 DNA follows: TGTGCCAGCGAACCCGCAGGGGGTTCACCCCTCCACTTT. Full variable domain (remainder filled in from reference TRBV11-2 and TRBJ1-6): EAGVAQSPRYKIIEKRQSVAFWCNPISGHATLYWYQQILGQGPKLLIQFQNNGVVDDSQLPKDRFSAERLKGVDSTLKIQPAKLEDSAVYLCASEPAGGSPLHFGNGTRLTVT.

The CDR3 loop is CASTLGNEQFF. The CDR3 DNA follows: TGTGCCAGCACACTAGGGAATGAGCAGTTCTTC. The rearrangement links TRBV28 to TRBJ2-1, with TRBD2 as a possible D gene (5 bases). The germline V and J ends were trimmed by 7 bases and 7 bases, with 8 bases remaining between them. The CDR3 totals 11 residues. The germline gives CDR1 MDHEN, CDR2 SYDVKM.

The chain carries TRBV5-4 and TRBJ2-5; the D gene is possibly TRBD1 (5 bases). Trimming cost V 3 bases and J 12 bases, with 15 bases left between them. The CDR3 sequence is 12 residues long. CDR1 SGHNT and CDR2 YYREEE come from the germline V gene (reference sequence). The CDR3 bases are TGTGCCAGCAGCTCCGACAGATTCAACGAGTACTTC. Translating gives CASSSDRFNEYF.

Here the CDR3 reads CASRGTGESEKLFF. CDR3 sequence (DNA): TGTGCCAGCAGAGGCACAGGGGAGTCTGAAAAACTGTTTTTT. This chain links TRBV2 with TRBJ1-4; 7 bases fit TRBD1. CDR1 SNHLY and CDR2 FYNNEI come from the germline V gene. The CDR3 contains 14 residues. Trimming removed 6 bases from V and 7 bases from J; junction bases left unmatched: 8.

The CDR3 is CSVRAGDGYTF. The CDR3 nucleotides are TGCAGCGTTAGGGCAGGGGATGGCTACACCTTC. This sequence joins TRBV29-1 and TRBJ1-2; a possible D gene is TRBD1 (6 bases). CDR1 is SQVTM, CDR2 ANQGSEA, per germline. The V end was cut by 5 bases, the J end by 6 bases, with 10 bases between. CDR3 length: 11 residues. Variable domain in full (rest from reference TRBV29-1 and TRBJ1-2): SAVISQKPSRDICQRGTSLTIQCQVDSQVTMMFWYRQQPGQSLTLIATANQGSEATYESGFVIDKFPISRPNLTFSTLTVSNMSPEDSSIYLCSVRAGDGYTFGSGTRLTVV.

The chain recombines TRBV19 with TRBJ2-6, with 10 bases lining up with TRBD1. Germline loops: CDR1 LNHDA, CDR2 SQIVND (reference sequence). Germline trimming cut 7 bases from V and 4 bases from J; bases unmatched to any gene: 7. There are 16 residues in the CDR3. CDR3 loop: CASTPGQGRGANVLTF. The CDR3 DNA is TGTGCCAGTACCCCGGGACAGGGGAGGGGGGCCAACGTCCTGACTTTC.

The chain combines TRBV11-2 with TRBJ2-5; unclear D gene. The length of the CDR3 is 12 residues. Germline V lookup: CDR1 SGHAT, CDR2 FQNNGV. V lost 5 bases and J lost 5, with 9 bases in between. This CDR3 is CASSPELETQYF. CDR3 bases: TGTGCCAGCAGCCCGGAATTGGAGACCCAGTACTTC.

The chain couples TRBV6-1 to TRBJ2-7; the match to TRBD2 covers 12 bases. The germline V gene encodes CDR1 MNHNS and CDR2 SASEGT. The length of the CDR3 is 18 residues. Trimming at V came to 3 bases and at J to 5 bases, leaving 14 bases not matched to a gene. The CDR3 region has the DNA TGTGCCAGCAGTGAGGGGACTAGCGGGCTTCTCTTTTTGAACGAGCAGTACTTC. It specifies CASSEGTSGLLFLNEQYF.

V is TRBV9 and J is TRBJ2-7; 9 bases map to TRBD2. V gave up 5 bases and J gave up 7 bases; unmatched junction bases: 13. Per the germline V gene, CDR1 is SGDLS and CDR2 is YYNGEE. The CDR3 runs to 15 residues. As DNA, the CDR3 is TGTGCCAGCAGTCGTAGCGGGAGTTTTGAAGGAGAGCAGTACTTC. Protein: CASSRSGSFEGEQYF.